These 8 T cell receptor beta chains came from one sample sequenced in a study of blood T cell repertoires in COVID-19. Profiling relied on immunoSEQ multiplex PCR, and the TCRdb table lists in-frame clones only, not all of them. The repertoire holds about 110,000 clones, with over 55% as singletons. The sequencing input was peripheral blood. The source is a human donor with acute or convalescent COVID-19. The donor label of this sample is uncertain.

This sequence joins TRBV12-3 or TRBV12-4 and TRBJ1-2, with TRBD1 matching over 7 bases. The length of the CDR3 is 13 residues. J was trimmed by 4 bases and V by 5 bases; bases with no gene match: 4. As DNA, the CDR3 is TGTGCCAGCAGTCCAGACAGGGCCTATGGCTACACCTTC. This gives the protein CASSPDRAYGYTF.

The V and J genes are TRBV7-2 and TRBJ2-1; perhaps TRBD2 as D (5 bases). The CDR3 has 14 residues. V lost 6 bases and J lost 3, with 12 bases in between. Germline CDR1 SGHTA, CDR2 FQGNSA. CDR3: CASSSPGVYNEQFF. CDR3 in DNA: TGTGCCAGCAGTTCGCCCGGGGTCTACAATGAGCAGTTCTTC.

A single count supports this clone. The rearrangement uses TRBV6-5 and TRBJ1-2; D is ambiguous. This CDR3 is built from 13 residues. Germline-derived CDR1 and CDR2 are MNHEY and SVGAGI. The germline V and J ends were trimmed by 6 bases and 0 bases, with 8 bases remaining between them. DNA for the CDR3: TGTGCCAGCAGACCGACACCTAACTATGGCTACACCTTC. The encoded protein is CASRPTPNYGYTF.

This clone is a singleton in its sample. This sequence joins TRBV6-5 and TRBJ2-5; 11 nucleotides line up with TRBD2. The ends lost 2 bases at V and 4 bases at J; junction bases unmatched: 3. From germline, CDR1 is MNHEY and CDR2 SVGAGI. This CDR3 has 15 residues. The CDR3 DNA reads TGTGCCAGCAGTTACGGCCTAGCGGGGGGAGAGACCCAGTACTTC. Protein sequence: CASSYGLAGGETQYF.

Only a few counts were recorded for this clone. The chain uses TRBV3-1 (or the pseudogene TRBV3-2) and TRBJ1-3; D is possibly TRBD1 (6 bases). Germline V gene sequence: CDR1 LGHDT, CDR2 YNNKEL (reference sequence). Trimming shortened V by 5 bases and J by 2 bases, and 22 bases separated the two germline ends. The CDR3 runs 18 residues. For the CDR3, the DNA is TGTGCCAGCAGCTCGGTACTCAGGGGCCGCGTTCCTGGAAACACCATATATTTT. This encodes CASSSVLRGRVPGNTIYF.

This clone was recorded a few times. The chain uses TRBV6-5 and TRBJ2-2; D possibly corresponds to TRBD1 (6 bases). V was pared by 6 bases and J by 2 bases, with 13 bases between. CDR1 and CDR2 from the germline V gene are MNHEY and SVGAGI. CDR3 length equals 15 residues. The CDR3 bases are TGTGCCAGCAGGCTAAAACAGGGTAACACCGGGGAGCTGTTTTTT. The encoded protein is CASRLKQGNTGELFF.

This chain joins TRBV10-3 and TRBJ1-4; no firm D call. V was pared by 6 bases and J by 6 bases, with 14 bases between. Germline V lookup: CDR1 ENHRY, CDR2 SYGVKD. This CDR3 has 14 residues. This CDR3 is CAISEEGQDEKLFF. The CDR3 DNA is TGTGCCATCAGCGAGGAGGGTCAGGATGAAAAACTGTTTTTT.

The chain uses TRBV27 and TRBJ2-1; 12 positions agree with TRBD2. Germline V CDR1 and CDR2: MNHEY, SMNVEV (reference sequence). The CDR3 spans 14 residues. The junction had 4 bases not matched to a gene; V was cut back by 7 bases and J by 6 bases. The CDR3 coding sequence is TGTGCCAGCACCGGACTAGCGGGGCCCAATGAGCAGTTCTTC. Its translation is CASTGLAGPNEQFF.